One sample yielded the 4 T cell receptor beta chains listed below, sequenced in a study of T cell repertoires in cytomegalovirus infection. Antigens for these TCRs are unknown. Each CDR3 protein is one row after TCRdb ran MiXCR on the reads. The sample includes hundreds of thousands of distinct CDR3 sequences, around 32% of them seen just once. The starting material was cultured CD8+ T cells from PBMCs, obtained from culture after CMV antigen stimulation. The receptors stem from a human donor in good health (CMV status not recorded). Some clones in this sample may be carry-over from other donors' samples.

The V and J genes are TRBV19 and TRBJ2-1; D is possibly TRBD2 (6 bases). From germline, CDR1 is LNHDA and CDR2 SQIVND (reference sequence). V was cut by 2 bases and J by 5 bases, with 13 bases left in between. This CDR3 contains 15 residues. The CDR3 coding sequence is TGTGCCAGTAGTATATTGGGCGGGGCGGACAATGAGCAGTTCTTC. This sequence encodes CASSILGGADNEQFF.

V and J are TRBV2 and TRBJ1-6; TRBD1 aligns across 7 bases. Trimming at V came to 6 bases and at J to 7 bases, leaving 9 bases not matched to a gene. Germline values: CDR1 SNHLY, CDR2 FYNNEI. The CDR3 covers 15 residues. CDR3 in DNA: TGTGCCAGCAGCCCTTTGGCAGGGGGAAATTCACCCCTCCACTTT. Translating gives CASSPLAGGNSPLHF. The full variable domain, with the rest looked up from reference TRBV2 and TRBJ1-6, is EPEVTQTPSHQVTQMGQEVILRCVPISNHLYFYWYRQILGQKVEFLVSFYNNEISEKSEIFDDQFSVERPDGSNFTLKIRSTKLEDSAMYFCASSPLAGGNSPLHFGNGTRLTVT.

A note on this clonotype: Its ends do not fully match the called genes, so a read error is possible. The chain combines TRBV7-6 with TRBJ2-3; D is perhaps TRBD2 (9 bases). Germline CDR1 and CDR2: SGHVS and FNYEAQ. The length of the CDR3 is 16 residues. This CDR3 reads CVSTQGAGGPGDTQYF. In nucleotides, the CDR3 is TGTGTCAGCACCCAGGGGGCGGGGGGGCCCGGAGATACGCAGTATTTT.

This clonotype was counted a few times. This chain links TRBV2 with TRBJ1-2; D is uncertain. CDR1 is SNHLY and CDR2 is FYNNEI in the germline V gene. The CDR3 sequence is 11 residues long. V shed 7 bases and J shed 11 bases, with 14 bases lying between them. The CDR3 spells CASKSRPHYTF. Written as DNA, the CDR3 is TGTGCCAGCAAGAGCAGGCCCCATTACACCTTC.